The next 25 T cell receptor beta chains were all read from a single sample in a study of T cell responses to AZD1222 COVID-19 vaccine. Some clones are missing from TCRdb's copy, which holds only in-frame ones; the method was immunoSEQ multiplex PCR. The data show around 120,000 clones, around 85% seen once. The sample here was peripheral blood, taken on day 0 of AZD1222 vaccination. The receptors were sampled from an adult in good health.

The gene calls are TRBV7-2 and TRBJ2-5; D tentatively fits TRBD1 or TRBD2 (6 bases each). Trimming cost V 6 bases and J 4 bases, with 12 bases left between them. Germline loops: CDR1 SGHTA, CDR2 FQGNSA. This CDR3 has 13 amino acids. CDR3 loop: CASSRGTRETQYF. The CDR3 bases are TGTGCCAGCAGTCGGGGGACACGAGAGACCCAGTACTTC.

The chain couples TRBV5-1 to TRBJ1-2, with a tentative D call TRBD1 (5 bases). Germline V gene sequence: CDR1 SGHRS, CDR2 YFSETQ. The V end lost 0 bases, the J end lost 3 bases, and 6 bases lay between the germline ends. This CDR3 region has 13 residues. CDR3 sequence: CASSLARDYGYTF. DNA for the CDR3: TGCGCCAGCAGCTTGGCCAGGGACTATGGCTACACCTTC. The complete variable domain, with remaining parts taken from reference TRBV5-1 and TRBJ1-2, reads KAGVTQTPRYLIKTRGQQVTLSCSPISGHRSVSWYQQTPGQGLQFLFEYFSETQRNKGNFPGRFSGRQFSNSRSEMNVSTLELGDSALYLCASSLARDYGYTFGSGTRLTVV.

The chain has TRBV2 and TRBJ1-2; TRBD1 is a possible D gene (5 bases). Trimming cost V 6 bases and J 8 bases, with 10 bases left between them. The CDR3 sequence is 11 residues long. Looked up from germline, CDR1 is SNHLY and CDR2 is FYNNEI. The CDR3 sequence is CASRGVAGYTF. The CDR3 nucleotides are TGTGCCAGCAGGGGGGTGGCGGGCTACACCTTC.

The genes are TRBV11-2 and TRBJ2-7; TRBD1 aligns across 8 bases. The CDR3 loop spans 15 amino acids. V shed 3 bases, J shed 4 bases, and the junction held 8 bases outside the gene matches. Germline V CDR1 and CDR2: SGHAT, FQNNGV. CDR3 sequence: CASSFRGRRSYEQYF. DNA of the CDR3: TGTGCCAGCAGCTTCAGGGGGCGTAGATCATACGAGCAGTACTTC.

The rearrangement uses TRBV6-4 and TRBJ2-3; TRBD2 matches at 9 bases. Germline V gene data show CDR1 as MRHNA and CDR2 as SNTAGT. Germline trimming cut 6 bases from V and 2 bases from J; bases unmatched to any gene: 15. This CDR3 has 18 amino acids. CDR3 sequence reads: CASSLDFSIAGDTDTQYF. Here the CDR3 DNA reads TGTGCCAGCAGCCTAGACTTCTCCATAGCGGGGGACACAGATACGCAGTATTTT.

The chain joins TRBV2 to TRBJ1-2, with 8 bases matching TRBD1. V was pared by 0 bases and J by 4 bases, with 10 bases of the junction left unmatched. This CDR3 has 17 residues. Germline-derived CDR1 and CDR2 are SNHLY and FYNNEI. The CDR3 spells CASSEALRGQAGYGYTF. The CDR3, as DNA: TGTGCCAGCAGTGAAGCGCTTCGGGGACAGGCTGGCTATGGCTACACCTTC.

On this clone: The final CDR3 position lacks the conserved phenylalanine or tryptophan, pointing to a likely read error. The DNA is left out, because the CDR3 cannot be placed on it with certainty; the CDR3 is given as TCRdb lists it. The rearrangement joins TRBV7-2 to TRBJ1-2; the table's D call of TRBD1 was not tested on the DNA. Looked up from germline, CDR1 is SGHTA and CDR2 is FQGNSA. Ends included, the CDR3 has 14 residues. The CDR3 protein is CASSRYQSGQGVAI.

This CDR3 reads CASSPRQGRRDTQYF. Written as DNA, the CDR3 is TGTGCCAGCAGTCCAAGACAGGGTCGAAGAGATACGCAGTATTTT. This chain connects TRBV6-5 to TRBJ2-3, with 7 nucleotides matching TRBD1. There are 15 residues in the CDR3. Germline assignment: CDR1 MNHEY and CDR2 SVGAGI. The ends lost 5 bases at V and 5 bases at J; junction bases unmatched: 10.

The V call is TRBV3-1 (or the pseudogene TRBV3-2), the J call TRBJ1-1; D ambiguous. This CDR3 spans 14 amino acids. Germline CDR1 and CDR2: LGHDT and YNNKEL (reference sequence). The ends were cut back, 1 base at V and 2 bases at J, with 8 bases in the middle. The CDR3 DNA sequence: TGTGCCAGCAGCCAAGTCGGAATTAACACTGAAGCTTTCTTT. As protein: CASSQVGINTEAFF.

The genes are TRBV7-9 and TRBJ1-2; 7 positions agree with TRBD1. Germline CDR1 reads SEHNR; CDR2 reads FQNEAQ (reference sequence). The CDR3 has 15 amino acids. J gave up 4 bases and V 5 bases, and 10 bases lay outside the gene matches. The CDR3 protein is CASSPKGTDSYGYTF. CDR3 sequence (DNA): TGTGCCAGCAGCCCTAAGGGGACAGACTCCTATGGCTACACCTTC. The full variable domain, with the rest looked up from reference TRBV7-9 and TRBJ1-2, is DTGVSQNPRHKITKRGQNVTFRCDPISEHNRLYWYRQTLGQGPEFLTYFQNEAQLEKSRLLSDRFSAERPKGSFSTLEIQRTEQGDSAMYLCASSPKGTDSYGYTFGSGTRLTVV.

The V call is TRBV7-9, the J call TRBJ1-2; a weak D match, TRBD1 (5 bases). Trimming removed 2 bases from V and 6 bases from J, with 16 bases in between. The CDR3 contains 15 residues. Germline V gives CDR1 SEHNR, CDR2 FQNEAQ (reference sequence). This CDR3 reads CASSLLSQGLNGYTF. CDR3 sequence (DNA): TGTGCCAGCAGCTTATTATCCCAGGGCTTAAATGGCTACACCTTC.

The chain uses TRBV29-1 and TRBJ2-2; D is unclear. Trimming stripped 2 bases from V and 1 base from J, with 8 bases between. CDR1 and CDR2 (germline): SQVTM, ANQGSEA. The CDR3 spans 14 residues. The CDR3 sequence is CSVEWLRNTGELFF. The CDR3 DNA is TGCAGCGTTGAATGGCTCCGGAACACCGGGGAGCTGTTTTTT.

V is TRBV6-2 or TRBV6-3 and J is TRBJ1-2, with 7 bases identical to TRBD1. Trimming cost V 4 bases and J 7 bases; bases outside gene matches: 6. CDR3 length equals 13 residues. The germline V gene has CDR1 MNHEY and CDR2 SVGEGT. CDR3 coding DNA: TGTGCCAGCAGTTGGGAAGACAGGGTTGGCTACACCTTC. It codes for CASSWEDRVGYTF.

The chain joins TRBV24-1 to TRBJ1-1; D call uncertain. V lost 8 bases and J lost 2, with 14 bases in between. CDR1 and CDR2 from the germline V gene are KGHDR and SFDVKD. This CDR3 is 14 amino acids long. CDR3 protein: CATTSGVANTEAFF. The CDR3 DNA reads as TGTGCCACCACCTCTGGGGTGGCTAACACTGAAGCTTTCTTT.

The chain uses TRBV24-1 and TRBJ2-5; D may correspond to TRBD1 or TRBD2 (5 bases each). Germline assignment: CDR1 KGHDR and CDR2 SFDVKD. The CDR3 is 13 amino acids. Trimming stripped 9 bases from V and 9 bases from J, with 19 bases between. CDR3 amino acids: CATGTGPSAAQYF. The CDR3 region has the DNA TGTGCCACCGGGACCGGACCTTCGGCGGCCCAGTACTTC.

The V call is TRBV4-1, the J call TRBJ1-2; D possibly corresponds to TRBD1 (5 bases). Deletions cut 4 bases from V and 7 bases from J, with 19 bases between. The CDR3 extends over 15 amino acids. Per the germline V gene, CDR1 is MGHRA and CDR2 is YSYEKL. The CDR3 sequence: CASSRWDRPRGGYTF. CDR3 in DNA: TGCGCCAGCAGCCGATGGGACCGCCCTCGCGGTGGCTACACCTTC.

The rearrangement links TRBV18 to TRBJ2-4, with 9 positions matching TRBD1. This CDR3 spans 13 amino acids. Germline assignment: CDR1 KGHSH and CDR2 LQKENI. V trimming: 6 bases; J trimming: 16 bases; junction bases outside the gene matches: 13. The CDR3 region has the DNA TGTGCCAGCTCCCAGGGGAGGGGACAGGGTATCTACTTC. Protein product: CASSQGRGQGIYF.

The V call is TRBV5-5, the J call TRBJ1-2; no definite D call. Germline V gene data show CDR1 as SGHKS and CDR2 as YYEKEE (reference sequence). Deletions cut 5 bases from V and 0 bases from J, with 17 bases between. The CDR3 totals 16 residues. The CDR3 DNA reads as TGTGCCAGCAGACAAACCCTCGGCGAACCTAACTATGGCTACACCTTC. Translated: CASRQTLGEPNYGYTF.

The rearrangement links TRBV14 to TRBJ2-1; TRBD2 matches 8 bases. V shed 6 bases, J shed 4 bases, and the junction held 5 bases outside the gene matches. The CDR3 spans 14 residues. Germline assignment: CDR1 SGHDN and CDR2 FVKESK. CDR3 DNA sequence: TGTGCCAGCAGTTTAGCGGGACGGTACAATGAGCAGTTCTTC. Residues: CASSLAGRYNEQFF.

This clone was seen just once. The V and J genes are TRBV5-1 and TRBJ2-2; D uncertain. Germline assignment: CDR1 SGHRS and CDR2 YFSETQ. V shed 7 bases and J shed 4 bases, with 5 bases lying between them. The CDR3 loop spans 11 amino acids. The DNA for the CDR3 is TGCGCCAGCGCTAGCACCGGGGAGCTGTTTTTT. Protein product: CASASTGELFF.

The chain carries TRBV9 and TRBJ1-2; D gene unclear. Germline lookup yields CDR1 SGDLS and CDR2 YYNGEE. The CDR3 is made up of 13 amino acids. Trimming removed 3 bases at V and 3 bases at J, with 9 bases between. DNA of the CDR3: TGTGCCAGCAGCGAACAGTATTACTATGGCTACACCTTC. It encodes CASSEQYYYGYTF.

This sequence joins TRBV3-1 (or the pseudogene TRBV3-2) and TRBJ1-1, with a possible D match to TRBD1 (5 bases). The CDR3 has 13 residues. CDR1 LGHDT and CDR2 YNNKEL come from the germline V gene (reference sequence). V lost 4 bases to trimming and J lost 11 bases, with 17 bases between them. This chain's CDR3 is CASSRGGGRVAFF. CDR3 nucleotides: TGTGCCAGCAGCCGGGGGGGTGGACGAGTGGCTTTCTTT.

This rearrangement joins TRBV7-9 to TRBJ1-1; D not certain. CDR3 size: 13 residues. Germline values: CDR1 SEHNR, CDR2 FQNEAQ (reference sequence). Trimming cost V 0 bases and J 4 bases, with 6 bases left between them. CDR3 nucleotide sequence: TGTGCCAGCAGCTTAGCCCGCCTCACTGAAGCTTTCTTT. The encoded protein is CASSLARLTEAFF.

The chain carries TRBV4-1 and TRBJ1-6; 11 nucleotides match TRBD1. This CDR3 contains 16 residues. Germline V gene sequence: CDR1 MGHRA, CDR2 YSYEKL. The junction had 5 bases not matched to a gene; V was cut back by 3 bases and J by 7 bases. The CDR3 here is CASSHPGQGANSPLHF. DNA for the CDR3: TGCGCCAGCAGCCACCCAGGACAGGGGGCAAATTCACCCCTCCACTTT.

The chain couples TRBV12-3 or TRBV12-4 to TRBJ1-2, with unresolved D. The CDR3 sequence is 12 residues long. The V end was cut by 0 bases, the J end by 5 bases, with 4 bases between. The CDR3 protein is CASSLARYGYTF. For the CDR3, the DNA is TGTGCCAGCAGTTTAGCGCGATATGGCTACACCTTC.